This is a list of T cell receptor beta chains from one sample in a study of cytomegalovirus exposure and HLA in healthy donors. Some clones are missing from TCRdb's copy, which holds only in-frame ones; the method was immunoSEQ multiplex PCR. The ten top clones account for around 3.7%, within a sample of tens of thousands of clones. The sequenced sample consisted of PBMCs. These TCRs come from a male donor in good health and CMV-seronegative. Each CDR3 is given with its conserved first and last residue. A D gene is named only where the DNA matches it firmly.

D gene: -; J gene: TRBJ1-2; V gene: TRBV6-1; CDR3 DNA: TGTGCCAGCAGATGGGAGGCGTCCGGCTACACCTTC; CDR3 protein: CASRWEASGYTF
D gene: -; J gene: TRBJ2-2; V gene: TRBV7-9; CDR3 DNA: TGTGCCAGCGGCGACAGAGCGAACACCGGGGAGCTGTTTTTT; CDR3 protein: CASGDRANTGELFF
D gene: -; J gene: TRBJ2-3; V gene: TRBV9; CDR3 DNA: TGTGCCAGCAGCGGAAGTCGACTGAGCACAGATACGCAGTATTTT; CDR3 protein: CASSGSRLSTDTQYF
D gene: -; J gene: TRBJ1-2; V gene: TRBV7-2; CDR3 DNA: TGTGCCAGCAGCCTGCTACAGCTAATCTATGGCTACACCTTC; CDR3 protein: CASSLLQLIYGYTF
D gene: TRBD1; J gene: TRBJ2-1; V gene: TRBV27; CDR3 DNA: TGTGCCAGCAGTTTTCGCGCCCTACCGGGACAGGGGGCTATTGAGCAGTTCTTC; CDR3 protein: CASSFRALPGQGAIEQFF
D gene: TRBD1; J gene: TRBJ1-2; V gene: TRBV5-4; CDR3 DNA: TGTGCCAGCAGCAAGGGGACAGGGGGCTATGGCTACACCTTC; CDR3 protein: CASSKGTGGYGYTF
D gene: -; J gene: TRBJ1-3; V gene: TRBV5-1; CDR3 DNA: TGCGCCAGCAGCTTGGATGGAGTCGGAAACACCATATATTTT; CDR3 protein: CASSLDGVGNTIYF
D gene: -; J gene: TRBJ2-3; V gene: TRBV4-1; CDR3 DNA: TGCGCCAGCAGCCAAGATAGCGGAGCAGATACGCAGTATTTT; CDR3 protein: CASSQDSGADTQYF
D gene: -; J gene: TRBJ1-4; V gene: TRBV14; CDR3 DNA: TGTGCCAGCAGTCGCCATGGGGAGACTATTCCCGGGGAACTGTTTTTT; CDR3 protein: CASSRHGETIPGELFF
D gene: TRBD2; J gene: TRBJ2-5; V gene: TRBV30; CDR3 DNA: TGTGCCTGGAACCCGACTAGCGGGATTGTGCGAGAGACCCAGTACTTC; CDR3 protein: CAWNPTSGIVRETQYF
D gene: -; J gene: TRBJ2-5; V gene: TRBV9; CDR3 DNA: TGTGCCAGCAGCGCTGGGGGGTCGGGGGAGACCCAGTACTTC; CDR3 protein: CASSAGGSGETQYF
D gene: -; J gene: TRBJ2-7; V gene: TRBV29-1; CDR3 DNA: TGCAGCGTATGGACCGGGAACGAGCAGTACTTC; CDR3 protein: CSVWTGNEQYF
D gene: -; J gene: TRBJ1-1; V gene: TRBV20-1; CDR3 DNA: TGCAGTGCTACGTGGAACACTGAAGCTTTCTTT; CDR3 protein: CSATWNTEAFF
D gene: TRBD2; J gene: TRBJ2-2; V gene: TRBV4-2; CDR3 DNA: TGTGCCAGCAGCCAATCCGGGAATAGCGGGAGGGCCAAGAACACCGGGGAGCTGTTTTTT; CDR3 protein: CASSQSGNSGRAKNTGELFF
D gene: -; J gene: TRBJ2-3; V gene: TRBV6-5; CDR3 DNA: TGTGCCAGCAGACGACAGCTTACTAGCACAGATACGCAGTATTTT; CDR3 protein: CASRRQLTSTDTQYF
D gene: -; J gene: TRBJ2-7; V gene: TRBV10-3; CDR3 DNA: TGTGCCATCAGTGTGCAGGGCTACGAGCAGTACTTC; CDR3 protein: CAISVQGYEQYF
D gene: TRBD2; J gene: TRBJ2-3; V gene: TRBV11-3; CDR3 DNA: TGTGCCAGCAGCTTAAGTTACAGCGGGAGGCCAGATACGCAGTATTTT; CDR3 protein: CASSLSYSGRPDTQYF
D gene: TRBD2; J gene: TRBJ2-3; V gene: TRBV5-1; CDR3 DNA: TGCGCCAGCAGCTCACAGCGGGGTACAGATACGCAGTATTTT; CDR3 protein: CASSSQRGTDTQYF
D gene: TRBD1; J gene: TRBJ1-1; V gene: TRBV25-1; CDR3 DNA: TGTGCCAGCAGTGAATATATGGGACAGGATCTGAACACTGAAGCTTTCTTT; CDR3 protein: CASSEYMGQDLNTEAFF
D gene: TRBD1; J gene: TRBJ1-4; V gene: TRBV7-9; CDR3 DNA: TGTGCCAGCAGCACCCAGGACAGGGGCGGGTCTAATGAAAAACTGTTTTTT; CDR3 protein: CASSTQDRGGSNEKLFF
D gene: TRBD2; J gene: TRBJ2-1; V gene: TRBV27; CDR3 DNA: TGTGCCAGCAGTTTGTCCCTAGCGGCCTCCTACAATGAGCAGTTCTTC; CDR3 protein: CASSLSLAASYNEQFF
D gene: TRBD2; J gene: TRBJ2-7; V gene: TRBV28; CDR3 DNA: TGTGCCAGCAGTTTGGGCGGGAGGCAGGCCTACGAGCAGTACTTC; CDR3 protein: CASSLGGRQAYEQYF
D gene: -; J gene: TRBJ1-4; V gene: TRBV5-5; CDR3 DNA: TGTGCCAGCAGCTTCACGACAGTTTCGACTAATGAAAAACTGTTTTTT; CDR3 protein: CASSFTTVSTNEKLFF
D gene: -; J gene: TRBJ2-3; V gene: TRBV9; CDR3 DNA: TGTGCCAGCAGCGTAGGGCCGACTGTTGCAGATAAGCAGTATTTT; CDR3 protein: CASSVGPTVADKQYF